The 6 T cell receptor beta chains given below trace back to one sample, sequenced in a study of blood T cell repertoires in COVID-19. Sequenced by immunoSEQ multiplex PCR; TCRdb stores in-frame clones only, minus some. The data contain around 420,000 clones, roughly 87% of them singletons. The sequencing sample was made of PBMCs or T cells enriched from blood (not recorded which). The receptors were sampled from a middle-aged woman with acute COVID-19.

The rearrangement links TRBV6-5 to TRBJ2-3; a weak D match, TRBD1 (5 bases). V was pared by 6 bases and J by 0 bases, with 7 bases between. The CDR3 contains 13 residues. Per germline, CDR1 MNHEY and CDR2 SVGAGI. The CDR3 loop reads CASSRDSTDTQYF. The DNA of the CDR3 is TGTGCCAGCAGCAGGGATAGCACAGATACGCAGTATTTT.

The chain recombines TRBV5-4 with TRBJ2-6, with D maybe TRBD2 (5 bases). The CDR3 consists of 16 residues. V was pared by 2 bases and J by 2 bases, with 11 bases between. The germline V gene has CDR1 SGHNT and CDR2 YYREEE (reference sequence). The CDR3 DNA is TGTGCCAGCAGCTTTTTTAGGGAGCCTGGGGCCAACGTCCTGACTTTC. Protein sequence: CASSFFREPGANVLTF.

The V gene is TRBV5-1, the J gene TRBJ2-2; 8 nucleotides align to TRBD1. After removal of 2 bases from V and 7 bases from J, the junction contained 7 bases not matched to a gene. The CDR3 spans 15 residues. Looked up from germline, CDR1 is SGHRS and CDR2 is YFSETQ. The CDR3 sequence is CASSFKQGEHGELFF. The DNA of the CDR3 is TGCGCCAGCAGCTTTAAACAGGGGGAGCACGGGGAGCTGTTTTTT.

V usage is TRBV19 and J usage is TRBJ1-2; TRBD1 aligns across 9 bases. The CDR3 spans 14 residues. Trimming took 6 bases from V and 6 from J; bases not matched to a gene: 8. In germline, CDR1 is LNHDA, CDR2 SQIVND (reference sequence). In DNA, the CDR3 is TGTGCCAGTAGGTACCGCCGGGACAGGGATGGCTACACCTTC. Amino acid sequence: CASRYRRDRDGYTF.

This clone occurred a few times. The chain recombines TRBV5-8 with TRBJ1-6; TRBD1 matches at 7 bases. This CDR3 contains 15 residues. J lost 7 bases, V lost 2 bases, and 6 bases had no gene match. Germline V gene sequence: CDR1 SGHTS, CDR2 YDEGEE. CDR3 nucleotides: TGTGCCAGCAGCTTACATCCGGGACAGAATTCACCCCTCCACTTT. Its protein is CASSLHPGQNSPLHF.

The chain is built from TRBV6-5 and TRBJ2-7; 7 positions agree with TRBD1. The CDR3 consists of 14 residues. Germline loops: CDR1 MNHEY, CDR2 SVGAGI. Trimming took 6 bases from V and 3 from J; bases not matched to a gene: 8. CDR3 DNA sequence: TGTGCCAGCAGCCAAGGGGGACAGCACTACGAGCAGTACTTC. Protein: CASSQGGQHYEQYF.